This T cell receptor beta chain originates from a study of shared clonotypes between healthy human individuals. Study information: A donor's plate count was three for CD4 naive and three for CD4 memory; CD8 naive had two and CD8 memory one.

This clone was seen a single time. The same CDR3 arises from other DNA sequences in this sample as well. Evenly divided among several immunoSEQ plates was the genomic DNA of each subset. Assay: immunoSEQ multiplex PCR; the TCRdb copy retains only in-frame clones and omits some. The sample includes 2.5 million or so clones, 85% to 95% of them seen just once. This CDR3 comprises 15 residues. The germline gives CDR1 SGHRS, CDR2 YFSETQ. Between the trimmed V and J ends, which lost 4 bases and 0 bases, there was a span of 12 bases. Material: naive CD4+ T cells sorted from blood. Specified subset: CD45RA+ positively selected. The gene calls are TRBV5-1 and TRBJ2-3, with TRBD2 as a possible D gene (6 bases). The TCR comes from a man between 18 and 29 years old in good health. CDR3 in amino acids: CASSRSGVSTDTQYF. As DNA, the CDR3 is TGCGCCAGCAGCCGCTCGGGGGTGAGCACAGATACGCAGTATTTT. The full variable domain, its missing parts supplied by reference TRBV5-1 and TRBJ2-3, is KAGVTQTPRYLIKTRGQQVTLSCSPISGHRSVSWYQQTPGQGLQFLFEYFSETQRNKGNFPGRFSGRQFSNSRSEMNVSTLELGDSALYLCASSRSGVSTDTQYFGPGTRLTVL.